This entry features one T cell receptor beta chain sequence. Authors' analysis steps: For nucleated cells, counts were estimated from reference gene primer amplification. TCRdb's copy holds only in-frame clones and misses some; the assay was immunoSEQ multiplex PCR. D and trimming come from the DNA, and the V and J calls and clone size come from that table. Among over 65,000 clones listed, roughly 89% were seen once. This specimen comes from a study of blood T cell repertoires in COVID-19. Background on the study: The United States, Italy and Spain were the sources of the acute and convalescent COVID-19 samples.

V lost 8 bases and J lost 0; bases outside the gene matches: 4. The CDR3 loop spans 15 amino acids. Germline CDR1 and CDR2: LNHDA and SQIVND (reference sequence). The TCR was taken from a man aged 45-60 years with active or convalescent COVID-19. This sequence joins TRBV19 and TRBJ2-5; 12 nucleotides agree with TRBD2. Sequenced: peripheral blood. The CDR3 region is CASSRTSGNQETQYF. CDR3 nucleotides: TGTGCCAGTTCAAGGACTAGCGGGAACCAAGAGACCCAGTACTTC.